The rows below give T cell receptor beta chains drawn from one sample of a study of T-cell memory formation after mild COVID-19. One entry per CDR3 protein results from TCRdb running MiXCR on the 5' RACE reads. Of hundreds of thousands of distinct CDR3 sequences listed, roughly 21% are singletons. The source material was PBMCs or a T cell subset sorted from them (not recorded which). The origin of the receptors is an adult woman who had mild COVID-19 (a few samples of this study predate the infection). Cell type and time point are not known. The CDR3 runs from the conserved cysteine through the conserved F or W. The order of the fields is D gene, V gene, J gene, clone size, CDR3 protein, CDR3 DNA. The D gene is left open where the match is weak. Size is omitted from some rows. Given values are once, few, many or a class for expanded clones.

>.|TRBV9|TRBJ2-7|few
CASSVDVGGVYEQYF
TGTGCCAGCAGCGTAGATGTAGGGGGTGTCTACGAGCAGTACTTC
>TRBD2|TRBV7-6|TRBJ2-1|.
CASSFLAGENEQFF
TGTGCCAGCAGCTTCCTAGCGGGAGAGAATGAGCAGTTCTTC
>.|TRBV5-1|TRBJ1-6|.
CASSLWDKGNSPLHF
TGCGCCAGCAGCTTGTGGGACAAGGGTAATTCACCCCTCCACTTT
>TRBD1|TRBV24-1|TRBJ2-1|many
CATSDYRQGLSSYNEQFF
TGTGCCACCAGTGATTATCGACAGGGATTGAGCTCCTACAATGAGCAGTTCTTC
>TRBD1|TRBV5-5|TRBJ2-5|.
CASSYVGQGKETQYF
TGTGCCAGCAGCTACGTGGGACAGGGGAAAGAGACCCAGTACTTC
>.|TRBV7-8|TRBJ2-4|few
CASGTQELAKNIQYF
TGTGCCAGCGGGACACAAGAGCTAGCCAAAAACATTCAGTACTTC
>.|TRBV30|TRBJ2-7|.
CAWSLRERSYEQYF
TGTGCCTGGAGTTTGAGGGAGCGCTCCTACGAGCAGTACTTC
>.|TRBV20-1|TRBJ1-5|few
CSARGGWGSNQPQHF
TGCAGTGCAAGGGGCGGTTGGGGTAGCAATCAGCCCCAGCATTTT
>.|TRBV5-1|TRBJ1-1|few
CASSAGVRTVNTEAFF
TGCGCCAGCAGCGCCGGTGTCAGGACAGTGAACACTGAAGCTTTCTTT
>TRBD2|TRBV24-1|TRBJ2-3|.
CATSDFGSGGADTQYF
TGTGCCACCAGTGATTTCGGTAGCGGGGGGGCAGATACGCAGTATTTT
>.|TRBV30|TRBJ1-6|few
CAWSPGRVYGSPLHF
TGTGCCTGGAGCCCGGGACGGGTCTATGGTTCACCCCTCCACTTT
>.|TRBV12-3/TRBV12-4|TRBJ2-7|few
CASSFRTDTEQYF
TGTGCCAGCAGTTTTCGGACCGATACCGAGCAGTACTTC
>TRBD2|TRBV20-1|TRBJ2-1|.
CSARGREGLNNEQFF
TGCAGTGCTAGAGGGCGGGAGGGCCTGAACAATGAGCAGTTCTTC
>TRBD2|TRBV7-8|TRBJ2-3|few
CASSLARLAGDDTQYF
TGTGCCAGCAGCTTAGCTCGGCTAGCGGGAGACGATACGCAGTATTTT
>TRBD1|TRBV5-6|TRBJ2-7|.
CASSSPGGLGEQYF
TGTGCCAGCAGCTCACCAGGGGGCCTGGGCGAGCAGTACTTC
>.|TRBV7-9|TRBJ2-1|few
CASSFSRGRNEQFF
TGTGCCAGCAGCTTCTCTCGGGGCAGGAATGAGCAGTTCTTC
>.|TRBV10-3|TRBJ1-2|few
CAISETPGLPPPYSYGYTF
TGTGCCATCAGTGAGACACCGGGCCTTCCTCCCCCTTACAGCTATGGCTACACCTTC
>.|TRBV20-1|TRBJ2-7|many
CSARGRVKTYEQYF
TGCAGTGCTAGGGGCAGGGTAAAGACCTACGAGCAGTACTTC
>TRBD1|TRBV5-1|TRBJ2-1|.
CASSLEGADEQFF
TGCGCCAGCAGCTTGGAGGGGGCGGATGAGCAGTTCTTC
>TRBD1|TRBV2|TRBJ2-1|few
CASTILGTGYNEQFF
TGTGCCAGCACCATCTTGGGGACAGGGTACAATGAGCAGTTCTTC
>.|TRBV7-2|TRBJ2-7|many
CASSLESGTGEQYF
TGTGCCAGCAGCTTAGAGTCCGGGACCGGCGAGCAGTACTTC
>.|TRBV6-5|TRBJ2-5|few
CASSYGSRGTRATQYF
TGTGCCAGCAGTTACGGGTCGCGCGGAACTCGGGCGACCCAGTACTTC
>TRBD1|TRBV10-3|TRBJ1-5|few
CAIGQGIDQPQHF
TGTGCCATTGGACAGGGGATCGATCAGCCCCAGCATTTT
>.|TRBV7-9|TRBJ1-1|.
CASSPTLGTEAFF
TGTGCCAGCAGCCCAACGTTGGGCACTGAAGCTTTCTTT
>.|TRBV4-1|TRBJ1-4|.
CASSQGDRTEKLFF
TGCGCCAGCAGCCAAGGGGACCGCACTGAAAAACTGTTTTTT
>.|TRBV20-1|TRBJ2-7|.
CSASFLLSGEHEQYF
TGCAGTGCTAGTTTCCTCTTATCAGGGGAACACGAGCAGTACTTC
>.|TRBV10-3|TRBJ2-7|many
CAISENYEQYF
TGTGCCATCAGTGAGAACTACGAGCAGTACTTC
>.|TRBV3-1|TRBJ2-2|few
CASSHGGELFF
TGTGCCAGCAGCCACGGTGGGGAGCTGTTTTTT